This TCR beta chain was recorded in a study of shared clonotypes between healthy human individuals. The study's findings and limits: Lower generation probabilities were found for non-shared clonotypes than for those shared by all four donors.

Concerning this clone itself: As yet, its antigen is unknown.

Germline V gene data show CDR1 as ENHRY and CDR2 as SYGVKD. Between the trimmed V and J ends, which lost 7 bases and 8 bases, there was a span of 12 bases. The CDR3 spans 12 residues. TCRdb keeps only in-frame clones here, not all; method: immunoSEQ multiplex PCR. The sample includes a few hundred thousand clones, more than 60% of them seen just once. The TCR was taken from a man aged 25-40 years in good health. The sample taken for sequencing was memory CD4+ T cells sorted from blood. Specified subset: CD45RA-negative fraction. This sequence joins TRBV10-3 and TRBJ2-1; possible D gene TRBD1, 5 bases. The CDR3 sequence is CAIKGAIDEQFF. Here the CDR3 DNA reads TGTGCCATCAAAGGGGCGATCGATGAGCAGTTCTTC.